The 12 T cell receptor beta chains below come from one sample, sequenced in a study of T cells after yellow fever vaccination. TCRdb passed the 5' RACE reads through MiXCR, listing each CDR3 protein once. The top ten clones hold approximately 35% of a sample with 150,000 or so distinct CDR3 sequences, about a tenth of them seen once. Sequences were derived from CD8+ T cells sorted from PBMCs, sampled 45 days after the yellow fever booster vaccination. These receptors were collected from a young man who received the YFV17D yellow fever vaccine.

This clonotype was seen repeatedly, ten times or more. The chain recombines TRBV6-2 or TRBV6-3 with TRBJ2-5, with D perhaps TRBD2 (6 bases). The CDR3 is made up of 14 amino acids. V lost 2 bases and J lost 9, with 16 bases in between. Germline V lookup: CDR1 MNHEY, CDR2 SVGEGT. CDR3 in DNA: TGTGCCAGCAGTTACGGGGCTAGCCGCGGGGCCCAGTACTTC. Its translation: CASSYGASRGAQYF.

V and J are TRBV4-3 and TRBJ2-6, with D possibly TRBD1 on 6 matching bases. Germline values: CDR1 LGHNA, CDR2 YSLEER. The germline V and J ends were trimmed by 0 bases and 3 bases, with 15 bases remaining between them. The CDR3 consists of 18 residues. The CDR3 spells CASSQDLGALFGANVLTF. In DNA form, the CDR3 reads TGCGCCAGCAGCCAAGATCTGGGGGCGCTTTTTGGGGCCAACGTCCTGACTTTC.

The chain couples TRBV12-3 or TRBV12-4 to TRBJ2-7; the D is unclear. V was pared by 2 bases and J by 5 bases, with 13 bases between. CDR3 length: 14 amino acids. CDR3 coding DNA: TGTGCCAGCAGTTTATCCGCCCTCATCCACGAGCAGTACTTC. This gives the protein CASSLSALIHEQYF.

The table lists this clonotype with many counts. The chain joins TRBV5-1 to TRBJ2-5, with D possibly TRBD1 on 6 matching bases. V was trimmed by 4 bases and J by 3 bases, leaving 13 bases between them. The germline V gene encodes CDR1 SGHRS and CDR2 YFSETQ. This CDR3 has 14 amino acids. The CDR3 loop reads CASSTTGNEETQYF. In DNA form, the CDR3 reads TGCGCCAGCAGCACAACAGGGAATGAAGAGACCCAGTACTTC.

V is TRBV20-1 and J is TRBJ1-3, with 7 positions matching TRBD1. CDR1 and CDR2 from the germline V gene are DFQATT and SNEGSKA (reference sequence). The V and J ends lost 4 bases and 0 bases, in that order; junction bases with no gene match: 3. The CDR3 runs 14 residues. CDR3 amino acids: CSAIRTGSGNTIYF. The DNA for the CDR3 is TGCAGTGCTATCAGGACAGGCTCTGGAAACACCATATATTTT.

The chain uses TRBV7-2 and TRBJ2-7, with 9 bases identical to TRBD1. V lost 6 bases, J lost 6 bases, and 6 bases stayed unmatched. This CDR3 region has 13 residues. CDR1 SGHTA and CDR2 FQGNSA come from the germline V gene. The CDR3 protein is CASSWGQGSEQYV. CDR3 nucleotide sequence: TGTGCCAGCAGTTGGGGACAGGGTAGCGAGCAGTACGTC.

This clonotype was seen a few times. CDR3 loop: CASSQRGLAGGRANTGELFF. The CDR3 DNA sequence: TGCGCCAGCAGCCAGAGAGGACTAGCGGGGGGGCGCGCGAACACCGGGGAGCTGTTTTTT. The rearrangement links TRBV4-1 to TRBJ2-2, with 15 bases identical to TRBD2. Germline CDR1 reads MGHRA; CDR2 reads YSYEKL. The CDR3 covers 20 residues. J was trimmed by 0 bases and V by 3 bases; bases with no gene match: 8.

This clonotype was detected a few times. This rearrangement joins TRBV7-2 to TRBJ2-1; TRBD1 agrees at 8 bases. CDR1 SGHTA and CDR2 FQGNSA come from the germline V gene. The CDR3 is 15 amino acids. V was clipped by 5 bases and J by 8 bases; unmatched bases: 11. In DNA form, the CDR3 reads TGTGCCAGCAGCATCCCCCGGACAGGGTTTCATGAGCAGTTCTTC. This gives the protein CASSIPRTGFHEQFF. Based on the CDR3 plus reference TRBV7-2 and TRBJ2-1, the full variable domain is GAGVSQSPSNKVTEKGKDVELRCDPISGHTALYWYRQSLGQGLEFLIYFQGNSAPDKSGLPSDRFSAERTGGSVSTLTIQRTQQEDSAVYLCASSIPRTGFHEQFFGPGTRLTVL.

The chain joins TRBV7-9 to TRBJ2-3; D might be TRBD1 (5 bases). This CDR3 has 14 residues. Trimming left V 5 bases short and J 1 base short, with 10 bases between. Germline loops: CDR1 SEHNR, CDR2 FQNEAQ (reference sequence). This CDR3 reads CASSPIGGTDTQYF. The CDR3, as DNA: TGTGCCAGCAGCCCAATAGGGGGCACAGATACGCAGTATTTT.

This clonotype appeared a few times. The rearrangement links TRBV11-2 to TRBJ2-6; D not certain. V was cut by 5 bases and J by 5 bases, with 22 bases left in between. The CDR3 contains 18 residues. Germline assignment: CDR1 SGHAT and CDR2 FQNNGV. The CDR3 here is CASSLGPRATSRANVLTF. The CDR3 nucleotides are TGTGCCAGCAGCCTAGGGCCTAGGGCCACGTCAAGGGCCAACGTCCTGACTTTC. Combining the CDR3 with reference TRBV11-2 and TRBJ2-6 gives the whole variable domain EAGVAQSPRYKIIEKRQSVAFWCNPISGHATLYWYQQILGQGPKLLIQFQNNGVVDDSQLPKDRFSAERLKGVDSTLKIQPAKLEDSAVYLCASSLGPRATSRANVLTFGAGSRLTVL.

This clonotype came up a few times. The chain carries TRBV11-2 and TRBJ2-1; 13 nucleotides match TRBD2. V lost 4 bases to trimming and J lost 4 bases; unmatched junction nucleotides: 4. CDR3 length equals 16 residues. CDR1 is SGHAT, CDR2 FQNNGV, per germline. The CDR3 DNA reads TGTGCCAGCAGCTGGAGACTAGCGGGGGGATACAATGAGCAGTTCTTC. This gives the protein CASSWRLAGGYNEQFF. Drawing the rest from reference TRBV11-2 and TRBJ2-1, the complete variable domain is EAGVAQSPRYKIIEKRQSVAFWCNPISGHATLYWYQQILGQGPKLLIQFQNNGVVDDSQLPKDRFSAERLKGVDSTLKIQPAKLEDSAVYLCASSWRLAGGYNEQFFGPGTRLTVL.

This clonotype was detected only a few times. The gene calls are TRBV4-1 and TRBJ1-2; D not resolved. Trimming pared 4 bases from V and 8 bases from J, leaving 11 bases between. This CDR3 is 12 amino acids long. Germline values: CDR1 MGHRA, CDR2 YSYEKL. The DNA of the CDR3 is TGCGCCAGCAGCCTGTCAGGTGTAGGCTACACCTTC. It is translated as CASSLSGVGYTF.